The sequence of this T cell receptor beta chain was determined in a study of molecular identifiers for immune sequencing clone quantification. Whole-study results and caveats: Barcode sharing among identical TCR molecules could make large clones appear smaller.

Germline-derived CDR1 and CDR2 are MNHEY and SMNVEV (reference sequence). The CDR3 totals 15 residues. Comment on this clonotype: Antigen: not known. At one end, the junction sequence differs from germline, possibly due to a read error.

MiXCR, applied by TCRdb to the PCR reads, yields one record per CDR3 protein. Of approximately 630,000 distinct CDR3 sequences listed, about 25% are singletons. This chain joins TRBV27 and TRBJ1-2; D is perhaps TRBD1 (6 bases). Sequencing was carried out using naive CD8+ T cells from blood, with Jurkat cell RNA spiked in. Described subset: FACS-sorted CD8+CD4-CCR7+CD45RA+ naive T cells. The sequence was collected from a human donor in good health. Some libraries in this study had Jurkat cell RNA spiked in. The CDR3 protein is CASSFGPLTGGGYAF. The CDR3 DNA is TGTGCCAGCAGTTTTGGCCCGCTGACAGGCGGCGGCTACGCCTTC.